These 4 T cell receptor beta chains were sequenced from one sample in a study of HIV-infected patients and healthy controls. Reverse transcription used about 500 ng RNA and constant-region primers for alpha and beta. Each of the alpha and beta chains got its own library through chain-specific third strand synthesis with indices. TCRdb fed the 5' RACE reads into MiXCR, producing one record per CDR3 protein. The data show over 15,000 distinct CDR3 sequences, about a tenth seen once. All unsorted peripheral T cells were captured because whole blood was used without fractionation. The sample taken for sequencing was blood. The receptors originated from an adult in good health.

This clonotype occurred many times. The chain is built from TRBV7-9 and TRBJ2-5, with TRBD2 matching over 8 bases. The J segment lost 3 bases and the V segment lost 1 base, leaving 10 bases of the junction unmatched. Germline assignment: CDR1 SEHNR and CDR2 FQNEAQ (reference sequence). The CDR3 loop spans 17 amino acids. This chain's CDR3 is CASSLVFSGTLEETQYF. In DNA form, the CDR3 reads TGTGCCAGCAGCTTAGTATTTAGCGGGACCTTGGAAGAGACCCAGTACTTC. The full variable domain, in which reference TRBV7-9 and TRBJ2-5 provide the parts outside the CDR3, is DTGVSQNPRHKITKRGQNVTFRCDPISEHNRLYWYRQTLGQGPEFLTYFQNEAQLEKSRLLSDRFSAERPKGSFSTLEIQRTEQGDSAMYLCASSLVFSGTLEETQYFGPGTRLLVL.

Ten or more counts support this clonotype. The V call is TRBV27, the J call TRBJ2-3; 8 bases align to TRBD2. The CDR3 spans 13 residues. The V gene end was trimmed by 6 bases and the J gene end by 1 base; junction bases not matched to a gene: 0. CDR1 is MNHEY and CDR2 is SMNVEV in the germline V gene (reference sequence). The CDR3: CASRLAGTDTQYF. The CDR3 nucleotides read TGTGCCAGCAGACTAGCGGGCACAGATACGCAGTATTTT.

This clonotype is medium-sized within its sample. The CDR3 DNA follows: TGTGCCAGCAGTCCCATTGGGGGGAGCTCCTACGAGCAGTACTTC. Encoded protein: CASSPIGGSSYEQYF. The chain joins TRBV27 to TRBJ2-7, with TRBD2 as a possible D gene (6 bases). V was cut by 5 bases and J by 0 bases, with 14 bases left in between. Per germline, CDR1 MNHEY and CDR2 SMNVEV (reference sequence). This CDR3 has 15 amino acids.

This clonotype was observed many times. The chain uses TRBV5-5 and TRBJ2-7, with D hard to call. The CDR3 spans 12 residues. The V end lost 4 bases, the J end lost 3 bases, and 8 bases lay between the germline ends. CDR1 is SGHKS and CDR2 is YYEKEE in the germline V gene (reference sequence). The CDR3 loop is CASSPWDYEQYF. CDR3 nucleotide sequence: TGTGCCAGCAGCCCATGGGACTACGAGCAGTACTTC.